The clone carrying this T cell receptor (beta chain) was recorded at least ten times. This record belongs to a study of molecular identifiers for immune sequencing clone quantification. The CDR3 length is 15 residues. Germline V gene sequence: CDR1 PRHDT, CDR2 FYEKMQ (reference sequence). Germline trimming cut 6 bases from V and 3 bases from J; bases unmatched to any gene: 6. TCRdb called the PCR reads again in MiXCR, with one record for every CDR3 protein. Found here are under 650,000 distinct CDR3 sequences, 15% to 20% of them singletons; the top ten hold roughly 0.83%. Sorting captured naive CD8 T cells as CD8+CD4-CCR7+CD45RA+.

The chain has TRBV13 and TRBJ2-7; 12 positions match TRBD2. The TCR comes from a human donor in good health. Some libraries in this study had Jurkat cell RNA spiked in. The source material was naive CD8+ T cells from blood, with Jurkat cell RNA spiked in. The subset: FACS-sorted CD8+CD4-CCR7+CD45RA+ naive T cells. CDR3 region: CASRLTSGGRYEQYF. The CDR3 DNA follows: TGTGCCAGCAGGCTGACTAGCGGGGGACGCTACGAGCAGTACTTC.